These 5 T cell receptor beta chains originate from one sample sequenced in a study of blood T cell repertoires in COVID-19. TCRdb keeps only in-frame clones here, not all; method: immunoSEQ multiplex PCR. The table records 400,000 to 500,000 clones, roughly 88% of them present only once. Sequenced material: PBMCs or T cells enriched from blood (not recorded which). The receptors shown here come from a woman in her forties who had recovered from COVID-19.

This chain uses TRBV4-3 with TRBJ1-1; TRBD1 aligns across 7 bases. The CDR3 contains 14 residues. J was trimmed by 7 bases and V by 0 bases; bases with no gene match: 5. Germline loops: CDR1 LGHNA, CDR2 YSLEER. The CDR3 region has the DNA TGCGCCAGCAGCCAAGAAGGGGGGACAGATGAAGCTTTCTTT. It yields the protein CASSQEGGTDEAFF.

The chain couples TRBV27 to TRBJ2-7; D is perhaps TRBD1 (5 bases). This CDR3 spans 14 amino acids. Trimming took off 3 bases at V and 5 bases at J, with 14 bases between the two ends. Germline values: CDR1 MNHEY, CDR2 SMNVEV (reference sequence). CDR3 sequence: CASSLLSEGDEQYF. The CDR3 nucleotides are TGTGCCAGCAGTTTGCTAAGCGAAGGGGACGAGCAGTACTTC.

Remarks on this clone: This same CDR3 is encoded by further DNA sequences in the sample. The chain combines TRBV6-5 with TRBJ2-3, with D maybe TRBD2 (6 bases). CDR1 and CDR2 (germline): MNHEY, SVGAGI. V lost 0 bases and J 4 bases, leaving 8 bases between the germline ends. The CDR3 runs 14 residues. Here the CDR3 DNA reads TGTGCCAGCAGTTACTCTCGCGGGGCAGATACGCAGTATTTT. It translates to CASSYSRGADTQYF.

The chain is built from TRBV4-1 and TRBJ1-4; D unclear. Germline lookup yields CDR1 MGHRA and CDR2 YSYEKL. V gave up 0 bases and J gave up 4 bases, with 9 bases separating them. The CDR3 consists of 15 residues. CDR3 amino acids: CASSQDLGYNEKLFF. The CDR3, as DNA: TGCGCCAGCAGCCAAGATCTGGGCTATAATGAAAAACTGTTTTTT.

This clone was counted a few times. The chain is built from TRBV4-3 and TRBJ1-5; tentative D call: TRBD1 (5 bases). The CDR3 is 15 amino acids. V shed 0 bases and J shed 5 bases, with 11 bases lying between them. Germline lookup yields CDR1 LGHNA and CDR2 YSLEER. The CDR3 region has the DNA TGCGCCAGCAGCCAAGATCGGGCAGGGCATCAGCCCCAGCATTTT. This sequence encodes CASSQDRAGHQPQHF.